Given below is one TCR beta chain in context. The antigen is not known. The data are from a study of vaccination and CD4 T cells after COVID-19. Overall study context: Cells were stimulated with overlapping spike peptides from SARS-CoV-2, HCoV-NL63, HCoV-OC43 and HCoV-229E.

The V gene's germline CDR1 is MNHNS and CDR2 SASEGT. The germline V and J ends were trimmed by 3 bases and 1 base, with 12 bases remaining between them. The CDR3 contains 15 residues. At the Johns Hopkins FTIC core, DNA taken from cultured CD4+ T cells was sequenced by way of the Oncomine TCR Beta short-read assay. Each CDR3 protein gets one entry after TCRdb re-called the PCR reads with MiXCR. The table includes several thousand distinct CDR3 sequences, about 70% detected once. General study results and limits: Among convalescent patients, a median roughly 90% of reactive clones emerged only after vaccination.

Treatment: approximately nine-day PBMC culture with coronavirus spike peptide pools or control peptides (ViraFEST assay). The clonotype was recovered from a human donor who had recovered from COVID-19. The sample was CD4+ T cells from blood, cultured in vitro. The chain links TRBV6-1 to TRBJ1-1; D possibly corresponds to TRBD1 (6 bases). CDR3 in amino acids: CASSDRAGENTEAFF. CDR3 coding DNA: TGTGCCAGCAGTGACCGGGCAGGGGAGAACACTGAAGCTTTCTTT.